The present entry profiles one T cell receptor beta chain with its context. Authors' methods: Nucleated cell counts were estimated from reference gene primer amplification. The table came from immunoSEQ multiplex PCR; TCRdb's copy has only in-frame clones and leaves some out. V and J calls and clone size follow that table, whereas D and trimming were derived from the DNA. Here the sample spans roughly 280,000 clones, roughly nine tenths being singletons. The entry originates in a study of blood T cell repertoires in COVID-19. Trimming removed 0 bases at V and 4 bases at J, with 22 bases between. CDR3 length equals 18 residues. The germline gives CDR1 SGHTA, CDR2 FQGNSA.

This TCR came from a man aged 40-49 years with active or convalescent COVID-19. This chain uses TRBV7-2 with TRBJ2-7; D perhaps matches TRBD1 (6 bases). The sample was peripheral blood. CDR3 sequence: CASSLAGFYGTQRYEQYF. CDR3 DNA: TGTGCCAGCAGCTTAGCGGGATTCTACGGGACACAAAGATACGAGCAGTACTTC. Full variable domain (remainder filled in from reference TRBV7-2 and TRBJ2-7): GAGVSQSPSNKVTEKGKDVELRCDPISGHTALYWYRQSLGQGLEFLIYFQGNSAPDKSGLPSDRFSAERTGGSVSTLTIQRTQQEDSAVYLCASSLAGFYGTQRYEQYFGPGTRLTVT.